The sample holds a few counts of the clone carrying this T cell receptor beta chain. The source of the sample is a study of T-cell reconstitution after alpha-beta-depleted transplantation in children. CDR1 is MNHNY and CDR2 is SVGAGI in the germline V gene (reference sequence). V was pared by 6 bases and J by 5 bases, with 7 bases between. The CDR3 has 11 residues. Unique molecular identifiers tagged the TCRbeta library. TCRdb reprocessed the PCR reads via MiXCR and lists one record per CDR3 protein. The sample carries around 380,000 distinct CDR3 sequences, about a tenth recorded once. Material: PBMCs from the stem cell graft donor, obtained from the stem cell graft. This sequence originates from a human donor who donated a stem cell graft to a child with acute myeloid leukemia. The V gene is TRBV6-6, the J gene TRBJ2-5; unclear D gene. DNA of the CDR3: TGTGCCAGCAGGGGTACCGAGACCCAGTACTTC. Translation: CASRGTETQYF.